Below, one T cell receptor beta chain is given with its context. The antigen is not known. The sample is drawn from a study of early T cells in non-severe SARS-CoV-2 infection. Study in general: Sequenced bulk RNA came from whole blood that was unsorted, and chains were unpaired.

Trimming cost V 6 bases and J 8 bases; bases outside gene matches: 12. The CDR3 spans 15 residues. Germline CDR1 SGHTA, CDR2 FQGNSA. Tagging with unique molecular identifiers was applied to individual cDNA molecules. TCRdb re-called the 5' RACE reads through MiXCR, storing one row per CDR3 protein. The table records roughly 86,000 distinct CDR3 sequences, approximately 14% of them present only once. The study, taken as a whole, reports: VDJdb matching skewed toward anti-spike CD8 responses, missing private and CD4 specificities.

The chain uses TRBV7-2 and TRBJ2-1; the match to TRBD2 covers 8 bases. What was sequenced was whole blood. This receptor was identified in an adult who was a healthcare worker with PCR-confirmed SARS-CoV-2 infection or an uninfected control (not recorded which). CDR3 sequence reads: CASRKGLGGVDEQFF. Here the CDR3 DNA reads TGTGCCAGCAGAAAGGGACTAGGGGGAGTCGATGAGCAGTTCTTC.